Listed here are 7 T cell receptor beta chains from one sample, sequenced in a study of post-analysis software for immune sequencing data. Broader study findings: In patients, TRBV5-6, TRBV5-1 and TRBV20-1 belonged to roughly 5 TRBV segments found more frequently than in controls.

Their specific antigens are unknown. Sequencing libraries made from TCR beta cDNA carried unique molecular identifiers. One entry per CDR3 protein, called by TCRdb with MiXCR from the PCR reads. This sample has about 770,000 distinct CDR3 sequences; about 45% occur once, and the top ten carry 4.9%. The sequenced sample was blood. These TCRs come from a girl aged 5-17 years with multiple sclerosis.

This clonotype was recorded a few times. The chain has TRBV7-3 and TRBJ2-5; TRBD2 agrees at 9 bases. There are 16 residues in the CDR3. The trim removed 5 bases at V and 4 bases at J, leaving 11 bases unmatched. From germline, CDR1 is SGHTA and CDR2 FQGTGA. CDR3 protein: CASSPLGLAGTETQYF. The DNA of the CDR3 is TGTGCCAGCAGCCCCCTGGGGCTAGCGGGAACAGAGACCCAGTACTTC. Looking up the rest from reference TRBV7-3 and TRBJ2-5 gives the full variable domain: GAGVSQTPSNKVTEKGKYVELRCDPISGHTALYWYRQSLGQGPEFLIYFQGTGAADDSGLPNDRFFAVRPEGSVSTLKIQRTERGDSAVYLCASSPLGLAGTETQYFGPGTRLLVL.

The V gene is TRBV29-1, the J gene TRBJ2-1; no definite D call. V lost 7 bases to trimming and J lost 0 bases, with 7 bases between them. Germline CDR1 and CDR2: SQVTM and ANQGSEA. The CDR3 has 12 amino acids. DNA of the CDR3: TGCAGCGGAAGGAGCTCCTACAATGAGCAGTTCTTC. Protein product: CSGRSSYNEQFF.

This clonotype was observed a handful of times. V gene TRBV5-5 combines with J gene TRBJ2-3; no clear D. Germline values: CDR1 SGHKS, CDR2 YYEKEE (reference sequence). The CDR3 extends over 14 amino acids. The V end lost 0 bases, the J end lost 4 bases, and 9 bases lay between the germline ends. CDR3 sequence: CASSLAPLADTQYF. The CDR3 bases are TGTGCCAGCAGCTTGGCCCCTTTGGCAGATACGCAGTATTTT.

In its sample, this clonotype was seen a few times. This chain joins TRBV6-5 and TRBJ2-7; the match to TRBD2 covers 8 bases. The germline CDR1 and CDR2 sequences are MNHEY and SVGAGI. V dropped 0 bases and J dropped 3; count of bases not matched to a gene: 13. The CDR3 loop spans 18 amino acids. CDR3 bases: TGTGCCAGCAGTTACTCCGGTGGTAGCGGGAAGAGAGACTACGAGCAGTACTTC. Amino acids: CASSYSGGSGKRDYEQYF.

The genes are TRBV27 and TRBJ2-7, with D perhaps given as TRBD1 or TRBD2 (5 bases each). The CDR3 consists of 16 residues. Per germline, CDR1 MNHEY and CDR2 SMNVEV (reference sequence). Trimming cost V 3 bases and J 6 bases, with 21 bases left between them. The DNA of the CDR3 is TGTGCCAGCAGTTTCAGAGGGGTAGGGATTCGGGCCGAGCAGTACTTC. It is translated as CASSFRGVGIRAEQYF.

This chain links TRBV7-9 with TRBJ2-7; TRBD1 matches at 7 bases. The junction had 9 bases not matched to a gene; V was cut back by 5 bases and J by 5 bases. This CDR3 region has 14 residues. Germline CDR1 and CDR2: SEHNR and FQNEAQ (reference sequence). The chain's CDR3 is CASSLRQGINEQYF. The CDR3 nucleotides read TGTGCCAGCAGCCTTAGACAGGGCATAAACGAGCAGTACTTC.

This clonotype has just a few counts. The V call is TRBV28, the J call TRBJ1-2, with D unresolved. The V gene's germline CDR1 is MDHEN and CDR2 SYDVKM. Trimming shortened V by 8 bases and J by 3 bases, and 7 bases separated the two germline ends. This CDR3 contains 11 residues. Here the CDR3 DNA reads TGTGCCAGCTATTATGACTATGGCTACACCTTC. It specifies CASYYDYGYTF.